The rows below give T cell receptor beta chains drawn from one sample of a study of OX40 agonist ivuxolimab in advanced cancers. Sequencing was performed with immunoSEQ multiplex PCR; in TCRdb, only in-frame clones are kept and a portion is missing. The sample carries 50,000 to 65,000 clones, over 75% recorded once. The sample consisted of CD4+ or CD8+ T cells sorted from blood, taken in a trial of the OX40 agonist ivuxolimab. The receptors were gathered from an adult with an advanced solid tumor such as melanoma, head and neck, liver or kidney cancer. The CDR3 runs from the conserved cysteine through the conserved F or W. The order of the fields is D gene, J gene, clone size, V gene, CDR3 protein, CDR3 DNA. A D gene is named only where the DNA matches it firmly. Size is omitted from some rows. Given values are once, few, many or a class for expanded clones.

>NA|TRBJ1-4|NA|TRBV6-1
CASRRDRANEKLFF
TGTGCCAGCAGAAGAGACCGGGCTAATGAAAAACTGTTTTTT
>NA|TRBJ1-5|NA|TRBV7-2
CASSLGGGSNQPQHF
TGTGCCAGCAGCTTAGGTGGCGGTTCCAATCAGCCCCAGCATTTT
>TRBD1|TRBJ2-7|NA|TRBV28
CASSLPQGATYEQYF
TGTGCCAGCAGTTTACCTCAGGGGGCCACCTACGAGCAGTACTTC
>NA|TRBJ2-5|NA|TRBV18
CASSSKTSTERQETQYF
TGTGCCAGCTCATCAAAAACTTCTACCGAACGCCAAGAGACCCAGTACTTC
>NA|TRBJ1-4|NA|TRBV5-1
CASSLDSSNEKLFF
TGCGCCAGCAGCTTGGACAGCTCAAATGAAAAACTGTTTTTT
>NA|TRBJ1-1|NA|TRBV4-1
CASSQDSSRRAMVAFF
TGCGCCAGCAGCCAAGATAGCTCCCGCAGGGCGATGGTAGCTTTCTTT
>NA|TRBJ1-2|NA|TRBV29-1
CSVARQVGNGYTF
TGCAGCGTTGCCCGGCAGGTGGGGAATGGCTACACCTTC
>TRBD2|TRBJ2-5|NA|TRBV7-2
CASSLASRGGRETQYF
TGTGCCAGCAGCTTAGCGTCGCGGGGGGGTCGAGAGACCCAGTACTTC
>NA|TRBJ2-3|once|TRBV5-1
CASSVDADTQYF
TGCGCCAGCAGCGTGGACGCGGATACGCAGTATTTT
>NA|TRBJ2-5|NA|TRBV7-8
CASSLVEGNQETQYF
TGTGCCAGCAGCTTAGTGGAGGGGAACCAAGAGACCCAGTACTTC
>TRBD2|TRBJ2-7|NA|TRBV19
CASSTFSGGLLYEQYF
TGTGCCAGTAGTACTTTCAGCGGGGGGCTCCTCTACGAGCAGTACTTC
>TRBD1|TRBJ2-7|NA|TRBV4-1
CASSHPGQGSYEQYF
TGCGCCAGCAGCCACCCAGGACAGGGGTCCTACGAGCAGTACTTC
>NA|TRBJ1-4|NA|TRBV18
CASTTSGGPNEKLFF
TGTGCCAGCACCACCTCTGGGGGACCTAATGAAAAACTGTTTTTT
>NA|TRBJ2-3|medium-sized|TRBV5-6
CASSRGRWDTQYF
TGTGCCAGCAGTAGAGGTCGCTGGGATACGCAGTATTTT
>TRBD1|TRBJ2-6|NA|TRBV4-2
CASRQGVIGANVLTF
TGTGCCAGCCGACAGGGGGTGATAGGGGCCAACGTCCTGACTTTC
>NA|TRBJ2-6|NA|TRBV4-3
CASSQEAGANVLTF
TGCGCCAGCAGCCAAGAAGCTGGGGCCAACGTCCTGACTTTC
>NA|TRBJ1-2|few|TRBV30
CAWSVLLTHDGYTF
TGTGCCTGGAGTGTACTTCTTACCCATGATGGCTACACCTTC
>TRBD1|TRBJ1-2|few|TRBV4-2
CASSLDRGPSYGYTF
TGTGCCAGCAGCCTTGACAGGGGGCCCTCCTATGGCTACACCTTC
>NA|TRBJ2-7|NA|TRBV6-1
CASSEAVLEQYF
TGTGCCAGCAGTGAAGCCGTCCTCGAGCAGTACTTC
>TRBD1|TRBJ2-5|medium-sized|TRBV25-1
CASGPTRQGRIKETQYF
TGTGCCAGCGGACCAACTAGACAGGGGAGGATAAAAGAGACCCAGTACTTC
>NA|TRBJ1-2|NA|TRBV6-8
CASSYSGTLFPNYGYTF
TGTGCCAGCAGTTACTCGGGAACCTTATTCCCTAACTATGGCTACACCTTC
>TRBD1|TRBJ1-4|NA|TRBV5-4
CASSPQGSYNEKLFF
TGTGCCAGCAGCCCACAGGGGTCGTATAATGAAAAACTGTTTTTT
>TRBD2|TRBJ2-5|NA|TRBV19
CASTAGLAGETQYF
TGTGCCAGTACCGCCGGACTAGCGGGAGAGACCCAGTACTTC
>NA|TRBJ1-1|NA|TRBV7-9
CASSLVGGIKNTEAFF
TGTGCCAGCAGCTTAGTTGGGGGGATTAAGAACACTGAAGCTTTCTTT